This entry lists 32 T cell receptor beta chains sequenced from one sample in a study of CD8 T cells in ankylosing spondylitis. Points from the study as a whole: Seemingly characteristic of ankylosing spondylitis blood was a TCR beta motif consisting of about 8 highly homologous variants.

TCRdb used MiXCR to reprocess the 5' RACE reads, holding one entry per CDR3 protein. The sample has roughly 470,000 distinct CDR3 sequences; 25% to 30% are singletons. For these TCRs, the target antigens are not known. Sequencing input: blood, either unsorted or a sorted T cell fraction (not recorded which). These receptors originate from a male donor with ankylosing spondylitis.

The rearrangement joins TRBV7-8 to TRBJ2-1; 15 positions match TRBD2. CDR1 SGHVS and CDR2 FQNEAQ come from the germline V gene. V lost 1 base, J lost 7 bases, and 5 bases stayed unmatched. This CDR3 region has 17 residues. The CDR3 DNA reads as TGTGCCAGCAGCTTAGTTCCGGGACTAGCGGGAGGAAATGAGCAGTTCTTC. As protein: CASSLVPGLAGGNEQFF.

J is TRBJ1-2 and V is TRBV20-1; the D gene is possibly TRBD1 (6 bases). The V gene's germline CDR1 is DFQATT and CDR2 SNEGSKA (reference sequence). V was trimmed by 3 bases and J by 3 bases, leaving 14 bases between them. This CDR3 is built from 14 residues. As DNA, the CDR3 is TGCAGTGCTAGCAGGGGCCAGGGGTACTATGGCTACACCTTC. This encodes CSASRGQGYYGYTF.

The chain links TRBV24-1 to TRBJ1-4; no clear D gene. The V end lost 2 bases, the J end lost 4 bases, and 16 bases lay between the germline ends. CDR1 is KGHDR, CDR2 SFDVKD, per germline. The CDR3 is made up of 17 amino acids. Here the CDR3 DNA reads TGTGCCACCAGTGATTCTCCCGGACGGGCCCATAATGAAAAACTGTTTTTT. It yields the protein CATSDSPGRAHNEKLFF.

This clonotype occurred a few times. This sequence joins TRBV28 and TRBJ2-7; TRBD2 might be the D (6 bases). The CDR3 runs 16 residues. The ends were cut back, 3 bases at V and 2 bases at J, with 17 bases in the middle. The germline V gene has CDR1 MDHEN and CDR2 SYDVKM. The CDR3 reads CASSFSSSGGAYEQYV. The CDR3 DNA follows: TGTGCCAGCAGTTTCTCCTCTTCCGGAGGGGCCTACGAGCAGTACGTC.

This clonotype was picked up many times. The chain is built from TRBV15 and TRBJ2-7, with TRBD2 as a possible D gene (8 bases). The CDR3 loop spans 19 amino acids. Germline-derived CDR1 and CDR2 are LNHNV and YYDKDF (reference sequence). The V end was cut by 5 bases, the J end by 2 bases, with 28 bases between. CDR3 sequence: CATSPGGAGGPGGPYEQYF. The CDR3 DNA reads TGTGCCACCAGCCCCGGGGGGGCAGGGGGACCCGGAGGACCCTACGAGCAGTACTTC.

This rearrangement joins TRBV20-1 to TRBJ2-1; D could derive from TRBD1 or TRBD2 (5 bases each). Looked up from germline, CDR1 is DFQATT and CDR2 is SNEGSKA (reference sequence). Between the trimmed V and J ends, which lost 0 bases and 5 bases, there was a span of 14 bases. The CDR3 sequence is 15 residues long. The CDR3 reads CSARDAPGLNNEQFF. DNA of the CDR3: TGCAGTGCTAGAGATGCCCCGGGGCTTAACAATGAGCAGTTCTTC.

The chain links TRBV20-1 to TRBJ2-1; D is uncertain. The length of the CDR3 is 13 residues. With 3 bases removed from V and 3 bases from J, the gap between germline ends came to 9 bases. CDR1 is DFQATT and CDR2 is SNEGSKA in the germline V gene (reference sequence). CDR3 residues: CSASPNNYNEQFF. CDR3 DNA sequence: TGCAGTGCTAGCCCCAACAACTACAATGAGCAGTTCTTC.

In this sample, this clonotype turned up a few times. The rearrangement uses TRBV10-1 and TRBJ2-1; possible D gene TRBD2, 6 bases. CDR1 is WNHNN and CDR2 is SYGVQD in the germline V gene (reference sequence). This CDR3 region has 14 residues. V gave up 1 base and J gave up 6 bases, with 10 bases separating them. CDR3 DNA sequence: TGCGCCAGCAGTGAGTATGGGAGGAGCAATGAGCAGTTCTTC. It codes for CASSEYGRSNEQFF.

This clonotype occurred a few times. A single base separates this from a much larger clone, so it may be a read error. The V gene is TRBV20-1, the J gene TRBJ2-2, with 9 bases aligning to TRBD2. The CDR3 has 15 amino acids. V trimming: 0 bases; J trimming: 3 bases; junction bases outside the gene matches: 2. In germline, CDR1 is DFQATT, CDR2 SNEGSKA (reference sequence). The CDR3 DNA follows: TGCAGTGCTAGAGATAGCGGGAGCGACACCGGGGAGCTGTTTTTT. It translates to CSARDSGSDTGELFF.

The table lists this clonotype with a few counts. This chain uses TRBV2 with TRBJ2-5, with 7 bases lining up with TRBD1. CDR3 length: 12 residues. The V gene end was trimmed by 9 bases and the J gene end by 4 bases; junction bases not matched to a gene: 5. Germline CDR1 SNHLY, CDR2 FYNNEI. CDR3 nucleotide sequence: TGTGCCAGTGGCCGACAGGGAGAGACCCAGTACTTC. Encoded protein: CASGRQGETQYF.

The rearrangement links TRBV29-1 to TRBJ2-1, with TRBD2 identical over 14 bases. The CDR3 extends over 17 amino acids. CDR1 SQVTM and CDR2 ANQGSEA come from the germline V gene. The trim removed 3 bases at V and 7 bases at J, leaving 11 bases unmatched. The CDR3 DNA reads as TGCAGCGTTGAGGGGACGGGGACTAGCGGGAGCTGGAATGAGCAGTTCTTC. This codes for CSVEGTGTSGSWNEQFF.

The CDR3 nucleotides read TGCGCCAGCAGCTTGGGCGGCGGGATGGGCACAGATACGCAGTATTTT. It specifies CASSLGGGMGTDTQYF. The V gene is TRBV5-1, the J gene TRBJ2-3; maybe TRBD2 (6 bases). Trimming left V 0 bases short and J 1 base short, with 12 bases between. Per germline, CDR1 SGHRS and CDR2 YFSETQ. CDR3 size: 16 residues.

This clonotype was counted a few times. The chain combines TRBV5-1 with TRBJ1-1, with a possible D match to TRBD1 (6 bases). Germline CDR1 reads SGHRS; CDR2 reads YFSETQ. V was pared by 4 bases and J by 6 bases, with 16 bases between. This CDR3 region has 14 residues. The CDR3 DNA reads TGCGCCAGCAGCACCCAACAGGGTAGGCCTGAAGCTTTCTTT. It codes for CASSTQQGRPEAFF.

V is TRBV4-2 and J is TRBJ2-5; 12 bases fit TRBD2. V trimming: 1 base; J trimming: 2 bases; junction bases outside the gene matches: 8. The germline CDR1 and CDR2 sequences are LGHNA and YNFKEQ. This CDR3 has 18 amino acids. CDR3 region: CASSQVFGTSGRQETQYF. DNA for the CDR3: TGTGCCAGCAGCCAAGTATTTGGGACTAGCGGGCGTCAAGAGACCCAGTACTTC.

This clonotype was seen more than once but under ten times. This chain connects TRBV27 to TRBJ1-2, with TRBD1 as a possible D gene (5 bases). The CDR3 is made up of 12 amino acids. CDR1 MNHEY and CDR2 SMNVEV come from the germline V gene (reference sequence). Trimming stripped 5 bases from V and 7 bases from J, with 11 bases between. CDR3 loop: CASSILGGGYTF. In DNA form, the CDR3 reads TGTGCCAGCAGTATCCTCGGGGGTGGCTACACCTTC.

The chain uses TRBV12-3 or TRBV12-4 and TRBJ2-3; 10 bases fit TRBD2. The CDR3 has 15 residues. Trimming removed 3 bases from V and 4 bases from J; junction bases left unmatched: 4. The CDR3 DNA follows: TGTGCCAGCAGTTTTCTAAGCGGGAGGGCAGATACGCAGTATTTT. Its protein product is CASSFLSGRADTQYF.

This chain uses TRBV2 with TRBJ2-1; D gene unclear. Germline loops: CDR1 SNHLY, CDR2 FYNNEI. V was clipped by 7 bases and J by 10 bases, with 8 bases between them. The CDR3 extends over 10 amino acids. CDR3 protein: CASIRREQFF. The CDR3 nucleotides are TGTGCCAGCATTAGACGGGAGCAGTTCTTC.

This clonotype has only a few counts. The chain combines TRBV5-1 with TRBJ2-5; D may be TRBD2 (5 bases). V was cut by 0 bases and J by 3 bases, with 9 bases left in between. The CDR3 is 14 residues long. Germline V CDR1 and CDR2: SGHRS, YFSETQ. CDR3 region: CASSLVTGKETQYF. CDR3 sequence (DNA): TGCGCCAGCAGCTTGGTTACGGGAAAAGAGACCCAGTACTTC.

The CDR3 DNA reads TGCAGCGTTGCCCCTACTAGCGGGAGTCCAGATACGCAGTATTTT. It is translated as CSVAPTSGSPDTQYF. The chain couples TRBV29-1 to TRBJ2-3; 11 nucleotides match TRBD2. Unmatched junction bases numbered 7, after V lost 4 bases and J lost 4 bases. Germline V gene sequence: CDR1 SQVTM, CDR2 ANQGSEA. The length of the CDR3 is 15 residues.

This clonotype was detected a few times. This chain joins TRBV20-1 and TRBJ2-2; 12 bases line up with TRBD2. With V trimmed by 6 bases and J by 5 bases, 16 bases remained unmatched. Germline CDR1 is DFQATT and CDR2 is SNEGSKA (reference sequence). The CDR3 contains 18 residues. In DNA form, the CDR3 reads TGCAGTGCAGCACCGGGACTAGCGGGTGGGCCGGGAACCGGGGAGCTGTTTTTT. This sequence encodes CSAAPGLAGGPGTGELFF.

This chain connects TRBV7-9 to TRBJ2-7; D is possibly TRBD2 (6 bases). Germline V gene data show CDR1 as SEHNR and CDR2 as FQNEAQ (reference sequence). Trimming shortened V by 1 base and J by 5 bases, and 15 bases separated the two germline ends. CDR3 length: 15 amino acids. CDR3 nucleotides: TGTGCCAGCAGCTTAGGGGGTGGGAGGAGGAACGAGCAGTACGTC. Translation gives CASSLGGGRRNEQYV.

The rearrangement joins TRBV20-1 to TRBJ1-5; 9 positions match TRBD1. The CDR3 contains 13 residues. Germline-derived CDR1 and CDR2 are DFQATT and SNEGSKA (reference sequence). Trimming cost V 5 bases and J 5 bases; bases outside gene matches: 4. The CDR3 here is CSALDRGDQPQHF. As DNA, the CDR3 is TGCAGTGCTCTCGACAGGGGGGATCAGCCCCAGCATTTT.

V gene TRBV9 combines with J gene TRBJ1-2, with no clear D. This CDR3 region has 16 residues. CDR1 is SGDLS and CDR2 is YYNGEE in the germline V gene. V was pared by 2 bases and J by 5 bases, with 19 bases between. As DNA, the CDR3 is TGTGCCAGCAGCGTCGGATCCCCGGATAGACCTTATGGCTACACCTTC. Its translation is CASSVGSPDRPYGYTF.

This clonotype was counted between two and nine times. The CDR3 DNA reads TGTGCCAGCAGCCATTTCGTCCCAAGGGAGACCCAGTACTTC. It codes for CASSHFVPRETQYF. The chain has TRBV7-9 and TRBJ2-5, with D unresolved. The V gene's germline CDR1 is SEHNR and CDR2 FQNEAQ (reference sequence). V was cut by 5 bases and J by 5 bases, with 15 bases left in between. The CDR3 runs 14 residues.

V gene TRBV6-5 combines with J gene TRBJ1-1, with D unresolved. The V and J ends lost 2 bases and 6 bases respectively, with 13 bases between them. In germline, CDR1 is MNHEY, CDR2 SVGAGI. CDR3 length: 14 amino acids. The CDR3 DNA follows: TGTGCCAGCAGTTACCCCTCTAGGGCGGCTGAAGCTTTCTTT. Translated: CASSYPSRAAEAFF.

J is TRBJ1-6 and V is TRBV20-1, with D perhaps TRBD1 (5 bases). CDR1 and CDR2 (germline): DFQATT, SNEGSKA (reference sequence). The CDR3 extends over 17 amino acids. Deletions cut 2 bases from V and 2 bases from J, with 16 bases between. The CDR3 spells CSARSSGIEAYNSPLHF. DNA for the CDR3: TGCAGTGCTAGATCCTCAGGGATTGAAGCCTATAATTCACCCCTCCACTTT.

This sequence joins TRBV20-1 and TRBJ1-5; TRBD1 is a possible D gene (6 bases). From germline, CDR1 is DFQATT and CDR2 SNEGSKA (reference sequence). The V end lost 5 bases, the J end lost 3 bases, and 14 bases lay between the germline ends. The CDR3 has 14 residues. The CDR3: CSAYFGQHNQPQHF. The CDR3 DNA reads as TGCAGTGCTTATTTTGGACAGCACAATCAGCCCCAGCATTTT.

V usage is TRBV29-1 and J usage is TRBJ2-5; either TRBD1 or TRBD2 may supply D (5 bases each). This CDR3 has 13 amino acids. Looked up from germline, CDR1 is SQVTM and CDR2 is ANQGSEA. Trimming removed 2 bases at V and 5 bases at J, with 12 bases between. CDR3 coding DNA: TGCAGCGTTGAATTCGAGGGGTGGGAGACCCAGTACTTC. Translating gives CSVEFEGWETQYF. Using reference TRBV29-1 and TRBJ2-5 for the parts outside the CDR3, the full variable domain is SAVISQKPSRDICQRGTSLTIQCQVDSQVTMMFWYRQQPGQSLTLIATANQGSEATYESGFVIDKFPISRPNLTFSTLTVSNMSPEDSSIYLCSVEFEGWETQYFGPGTRLLVL.

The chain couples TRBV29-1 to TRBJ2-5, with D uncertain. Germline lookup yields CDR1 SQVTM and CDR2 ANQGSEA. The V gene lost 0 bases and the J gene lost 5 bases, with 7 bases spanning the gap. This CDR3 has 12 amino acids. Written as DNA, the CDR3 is TGCAGCGTTGAAGACAGGTCGGAGACCCAGTACTTC. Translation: CSVEDRSETQYF. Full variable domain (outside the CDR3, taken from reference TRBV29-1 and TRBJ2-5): SAVISQKPSRDICQRGTSLTIQCQVDSQVTMMFWYRQQPGQSLTLIATANQGSEATYESGFVIDKFPISRPNLTFSTLTVSNMSPEDSSIYLCSVEDRSETQYFGPGTRLLVL.

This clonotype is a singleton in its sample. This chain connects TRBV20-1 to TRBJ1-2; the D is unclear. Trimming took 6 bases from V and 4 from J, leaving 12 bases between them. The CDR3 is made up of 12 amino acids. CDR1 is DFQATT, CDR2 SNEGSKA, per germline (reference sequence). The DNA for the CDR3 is TGCAGTGCCCTGGGCCCCGGCTATGGCTACACCTTC. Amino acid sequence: CSALGPGYGYTF.

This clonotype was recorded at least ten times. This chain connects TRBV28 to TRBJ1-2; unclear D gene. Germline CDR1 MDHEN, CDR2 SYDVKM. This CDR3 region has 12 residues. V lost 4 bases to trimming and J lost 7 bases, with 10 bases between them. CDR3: CASSSGVGGYTF. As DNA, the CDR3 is TGTGCCAGCAGTTCGGGTGTAGGTGGCTACACCTTC.

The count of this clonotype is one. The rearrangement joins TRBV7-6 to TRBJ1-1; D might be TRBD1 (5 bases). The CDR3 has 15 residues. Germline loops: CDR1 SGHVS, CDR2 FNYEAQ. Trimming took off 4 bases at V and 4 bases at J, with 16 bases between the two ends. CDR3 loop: CASSSVVGGGTEAFF. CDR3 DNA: TGTGCCAGCAGCTCCGTGGTCGGCGGGGGCACTGAAGCTTTCTTT. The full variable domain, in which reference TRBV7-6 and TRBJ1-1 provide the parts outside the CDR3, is GAGVSQSPRYKVTKRGQDVALRCDPISGHVSLYWYRQALGQGPEFLTYFNYEAQQDKSGLPNDRFSAERPEGSISTLTIQRTEQRDSAMYRCASSSVVGGGTEAFFGQGTRLTVV.